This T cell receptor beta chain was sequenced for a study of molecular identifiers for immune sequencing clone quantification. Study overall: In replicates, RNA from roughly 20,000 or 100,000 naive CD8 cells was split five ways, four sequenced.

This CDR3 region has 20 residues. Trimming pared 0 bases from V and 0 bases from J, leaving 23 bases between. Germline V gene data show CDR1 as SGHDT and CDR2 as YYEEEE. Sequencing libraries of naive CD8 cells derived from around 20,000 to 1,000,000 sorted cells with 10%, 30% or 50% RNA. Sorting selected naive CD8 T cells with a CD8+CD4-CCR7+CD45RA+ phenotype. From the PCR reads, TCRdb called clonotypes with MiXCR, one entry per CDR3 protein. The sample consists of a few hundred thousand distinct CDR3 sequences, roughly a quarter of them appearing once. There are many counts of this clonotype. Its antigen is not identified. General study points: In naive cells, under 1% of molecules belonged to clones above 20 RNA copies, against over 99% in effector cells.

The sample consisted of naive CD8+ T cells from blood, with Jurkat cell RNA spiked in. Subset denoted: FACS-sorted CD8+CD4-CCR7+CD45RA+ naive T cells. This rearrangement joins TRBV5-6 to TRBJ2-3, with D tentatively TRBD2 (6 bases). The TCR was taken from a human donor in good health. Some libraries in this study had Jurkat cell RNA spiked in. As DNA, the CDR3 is TGTGCCAGCAGCTTGGTTTCTGAGGCGGGGCCTCCCGGTAGCACAGATACGCAGTATTTT. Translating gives CASSLVSEAGPPGSTDTQYF.